This TCR beta chain was sequenced during a study of OX40 agonist ivuxolimab in advanced cancers. The study in broad terms: Ivuxolimab was a fully human IgG2 agonistic monoclonal antibody targeting the costimulatory receptor OX40 (CD134). Peripheral TCRbeta sequencing aimed to test whether ivuxolimab altered TCR sequence diversity and caused clonal T-cell expansion. The dose-escalation cohort was 82.7% male with a mean age of approximately 60 years, ranging from roughly 20 to 80. Of the roughly 53 patients in dose escalation, around 20 had hepatocellular carcinoma, around 15 had melanoma, 9 had renal cell carcinoma and 9 had head and neck cancer. Partial responses were achieved by three dose-escalation patients, of whom one had hepatocellular carcinoma and two had cutaneous melanoma. The paper covers the monotherapy dose-escalation part of the phase I ivuxolimab trial, which included N of about 56 patients. Patients were allowed to have had prior anti-PD-1, anti-PD-L1 or anti-CTLA-4 therapy, and approximately 37% of the dose-escalation patients had been treated with checkpoint inhibitors. Intravenous ivuxolimab was administered to patients every 2 weeks at six dose levels: 0.01, 0.1, 0.3, 1.5, 3 and 10 mg/kg. Broader findings and caveats from the paper: Antigen specificity was not determined for the clonally expanded peripheral T cells. Partial responders in the 0.1-3.0 mg/kg groups had among the lowest normalized peripheral clonal expansion, especially among CD8+ T cells. Clonal expansion of both CD4+ and CD8+ blood T cells was observed from baseline to week 6 at doses 0.1 to 3.0 mg/kg. Low levels of normalized T-cell clonal expansion were also seen in some patients who did not respond. After ivuxolimab, expanded clones were on average more numerous among CD8+ T cells than among CD4+ T cells.

In the germline V gene (reference sequence), CDR1 corresponds to SSHAT and CDR2 to FNYEAQ. The CDR3 holds 13 amino acids from the cysteine to the phenylalanine. Only the CDR3 region is kept as DNA, spanning 39 bases read in frame from base 1. V is reduced by 6 bases and J by 2 bases, leaving a spacing of 10 bases between them. Patients with autoimmune disease history or receiving systemic immunosuppression were excluded from the trial. Peripheral blood for TCR sequencing was collected from all dose cohorts at baseline, on cycle 4 day 1, and on cycle 7 day 1. Samples came from an open-label, multicenter, first-in-human phase I dose-escalation trial of ivuxolimab. Adults with locally advanced or metastatic head and neck squamous cell, hepatocellular, melanoma or renal cell carcinoma were enrolled in the trial. Before TCR sequencing, CD4+ T cells and CD8+ T cells were sorted from peripheral blood as separate populations.

Comment on this clone: It has no known antigen specificity. No per-base quality is available; no much larger clone lies one base away.

For sequencing of the TCRbeta CDR3 region, genomic DNA was extracted from the sorted cells. TCRbeta CDR3 regions were sequenced using the immunoSEQ Assay. TCRdb carries this immuneACCESS record with in-frame sequences only. Its versions omit some clonotypes, under half of them owing to an unresolved V gene in the studies checked, with the rest unexplained. The sample table lists about 80,000 clones, roughly four fifths of them with a count of one. The biggest ten clones account for more than 20% of the sample. The receptor was derived from an adult with an advanced solid tumor such as melanoma, head and neck, liver or kidney cancer. The sample was CD4+ or CD8+ T cells sorted from blood, taken in a trial of the OX40 agonist ivuxolimab. The rearrangement joined TRBV7-7 to TRBJ2-5; 5 matching bases give a weak D call of TRBD2. Here is the DNA: TGTGCCAGCAGTTCCGGGATTCAAGAGACCCAGTACTTC. Protein translation: CASSSGIQETQYF. Reference TRBV7-7 and TRBJ2-5 proteins supply the regions before and after the CDR3; the full variable domain is: GAGVSQSPRYKVTKRGQDVTLRCDPISSHATLYWYQQALGQGPEFLTYFNYEAQPDKSGLPSDRFSAERPEGSISTLTIQRTEQRDSAMYRCASSSGIQETQYFGPGTRLLVL.